This TCR beta chain is drawn from a study of control samples from healthy donors and cancer patients. Clones were sequenced by immunoSEQ multiplex PCR, and TCRdb holds only the in-frame ones, with some missing. Of approximately 140,000 clones listed, roughly nine tenths are singletons. The CDR3 covers 12 residues. V lost 4 bases to trimming and J lost 3 bases, with 6 bases between them. Germline V gene data show CDR1 as LNHDA and CDR2 as SQIVND (reference sequence). The chain couples TRBV19 to TRBJ1-1; D unclear. The sample consisted of blood. The sequence was obtained from a man aged 18 to 35 in good health. The CDR3 nucleotides read TGTGCCAGTAGTAAATCGGACACTGAAGCTTTCTTT. This sequence encodes CASSKSDTEAFF. Full variable domain (missing parts from reference TRBV19 and TRBJ1-1): DGGITQSPKYLFRKEGQNVTLSCEQNLNHDAMYWYRQDPGQGLRLIYYSQIVNDFQKGDIAEGYSVSREKKESFPLTVTSAQKNPTAFYLCASSKSDTEAFFGQGTRLTVV.